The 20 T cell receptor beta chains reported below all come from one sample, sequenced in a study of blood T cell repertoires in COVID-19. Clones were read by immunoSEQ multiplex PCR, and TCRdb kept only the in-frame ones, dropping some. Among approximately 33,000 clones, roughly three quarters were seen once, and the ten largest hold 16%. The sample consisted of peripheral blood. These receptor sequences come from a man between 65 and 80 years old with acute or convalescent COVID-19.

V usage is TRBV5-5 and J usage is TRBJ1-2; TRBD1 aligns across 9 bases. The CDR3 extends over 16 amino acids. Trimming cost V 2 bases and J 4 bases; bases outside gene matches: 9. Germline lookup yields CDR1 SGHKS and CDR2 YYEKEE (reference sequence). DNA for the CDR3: TGTGCCAGCAGCTTAACCGGGACAGGGATAGTCTATGGCTACACCTTC. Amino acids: CASSLTGTGIVYGYTF.

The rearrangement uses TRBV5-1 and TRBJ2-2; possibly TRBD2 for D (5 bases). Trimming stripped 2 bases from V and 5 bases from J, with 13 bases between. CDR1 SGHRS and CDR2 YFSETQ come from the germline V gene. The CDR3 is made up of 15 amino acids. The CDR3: CASSFGDPGTGELFF. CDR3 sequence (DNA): TGCGCCAGCAGCTTCGGGGATCCGGGGACCGGGGAGCTGTTTTTT.

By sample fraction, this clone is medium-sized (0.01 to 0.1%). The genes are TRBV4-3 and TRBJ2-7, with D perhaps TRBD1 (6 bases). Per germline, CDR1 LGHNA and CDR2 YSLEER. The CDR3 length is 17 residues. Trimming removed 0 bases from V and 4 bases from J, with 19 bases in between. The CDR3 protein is CASSQDSVQGPEYEQYF. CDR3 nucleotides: TGCGCCAGCAGCCAAGATTCAGTACAGGGTCCCGAATACGAGCAGTACTTC.

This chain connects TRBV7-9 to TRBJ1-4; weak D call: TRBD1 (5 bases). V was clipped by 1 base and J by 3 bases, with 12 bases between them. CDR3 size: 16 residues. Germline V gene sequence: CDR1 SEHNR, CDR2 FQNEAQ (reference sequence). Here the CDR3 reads CASSLGQAGANEKLFF. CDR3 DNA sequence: TGTGCCAGCAGCTTAGGTCAGGCGGGGGCTAATGAAAAACTGTTTTTT.

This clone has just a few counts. CDR3 sequence: CASSPAGGISEQYF. In DNA, the CDR3 is TGTGCCAGCAGCCCCGCGGGGGGTATCTCCGAGCAGTACTTC. This chain uses TRBV3-1 (or the pseudogene TRBV3-2) with TRBJ2-7; 8 bases are a match to TRBD2. With 4 bases clipped from V and 6 bases from J, the junction kept 8 bases outside the gene matches. CDR1 and CDR2 (germline): LGHDT, YNNKEL (reference sequence). This CDR3 is built from 14 residues.

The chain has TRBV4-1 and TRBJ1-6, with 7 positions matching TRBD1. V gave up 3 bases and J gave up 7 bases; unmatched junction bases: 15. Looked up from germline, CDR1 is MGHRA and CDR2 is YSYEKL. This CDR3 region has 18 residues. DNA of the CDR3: TGCGCCAGCAGCCACCAGTCCAGGGGGACGGGGGGGAATTCACCCCTCCACTTT. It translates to CASSHQSRGTGGNSPLHF.

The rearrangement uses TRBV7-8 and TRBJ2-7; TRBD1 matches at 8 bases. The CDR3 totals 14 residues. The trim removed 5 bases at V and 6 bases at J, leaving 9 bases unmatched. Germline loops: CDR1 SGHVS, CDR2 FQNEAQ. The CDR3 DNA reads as TGTGCCAGCAGCCGCAGGACAGGGAACGGCGAGCAGTACTTC. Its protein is CASSRRTGNGEQYF.

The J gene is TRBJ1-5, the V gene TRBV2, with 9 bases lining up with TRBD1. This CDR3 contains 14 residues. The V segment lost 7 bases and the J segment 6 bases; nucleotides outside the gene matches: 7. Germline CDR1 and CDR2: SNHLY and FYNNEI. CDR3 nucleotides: TGTGCCAGCATCAGTGGACAGGGGAGTCAGCCCCAGCATTTT. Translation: CASISGQGSQPQHF.

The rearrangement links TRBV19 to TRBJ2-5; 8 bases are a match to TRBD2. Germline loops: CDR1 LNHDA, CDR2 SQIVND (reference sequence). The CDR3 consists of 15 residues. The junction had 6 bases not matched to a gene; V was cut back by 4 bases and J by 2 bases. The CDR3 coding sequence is TGTGCCAGTAGTACAACGGGAGGGCCTCAAGAGACCCAGTACTTC. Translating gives CASSTTGGPQETQYF. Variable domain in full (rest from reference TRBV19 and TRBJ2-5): DGGITQSPKYLFRKEGQNVTLSCEQNLNHDAMYWYRQDPGQGLRLIYYSQIVNDFQKGDIAEGYSVSREKKESFPLTVTSAQKNPTAFYLCASSTTGGPQETQYFGPGTRLLVL.

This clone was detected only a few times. CDR3 loop: CASSLRVGQNTEAFF. CDR3 coding DNA: TGCGCCAGCAGCTTGCGGGTGGGACAGAACACTGAAGCTTTCTTT. The chain is built from TRBV5-1 and TRBJ1-1, with D possibly TRBD1 on 6 matching bases. Germline V gene sequence: CDR1 SGHRS, CDR2 YFSETQ. This CDR3 region has 15 residues. Trimming pared 1 base from V and 1 base from J, leaving 11 bases between.

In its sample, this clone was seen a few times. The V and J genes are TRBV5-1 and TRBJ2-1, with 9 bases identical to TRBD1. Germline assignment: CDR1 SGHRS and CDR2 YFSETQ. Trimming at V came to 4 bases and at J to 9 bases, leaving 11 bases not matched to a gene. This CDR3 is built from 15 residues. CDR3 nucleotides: TGCGCCAGCAGCCACCTACAGGGGGCAGGGGGTGAGCAGTTCTTC. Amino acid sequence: CASSHLQGAGGEQFF. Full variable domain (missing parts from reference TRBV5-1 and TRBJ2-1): KAGVTQTPRYLIKTRGQQVTLSCSPISGHRSVSWYQQTPGQGLQFLFEYFSETQRNKGNFPGRFSGRQFSNSRSEMNVSTLELGDSALYLCASSHLQGAGGEQFFGPGTRLTVL.

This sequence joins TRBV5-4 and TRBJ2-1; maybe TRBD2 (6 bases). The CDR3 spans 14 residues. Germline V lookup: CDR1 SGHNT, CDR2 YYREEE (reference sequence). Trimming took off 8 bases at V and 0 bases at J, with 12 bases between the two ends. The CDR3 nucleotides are TGTGCCAGTAGGAGGGATGGCTCCTACAATGAGCAGTTCTTC. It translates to CASRRDGSYNEQFF. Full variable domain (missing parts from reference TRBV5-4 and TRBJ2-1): ETGVTQSPTHLIKTRGQQVTLRCSSQSGHNTVSWYQQALGQGPQFIFQYYREEENGRGNFPPRFSGLQFPNYSSELNVNALELDDSALYLCASRRDGSYNEQFFGPGTRLTVL.

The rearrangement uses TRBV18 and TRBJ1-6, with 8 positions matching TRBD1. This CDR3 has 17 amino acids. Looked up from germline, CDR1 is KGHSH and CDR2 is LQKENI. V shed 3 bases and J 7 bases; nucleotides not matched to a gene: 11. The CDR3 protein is CASSPKQGGKMNSPLHF. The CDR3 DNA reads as TGTGCCAGCTCACCGAAACAGGGGGGGAAGATGAATTCACCCCTCCACTTT.

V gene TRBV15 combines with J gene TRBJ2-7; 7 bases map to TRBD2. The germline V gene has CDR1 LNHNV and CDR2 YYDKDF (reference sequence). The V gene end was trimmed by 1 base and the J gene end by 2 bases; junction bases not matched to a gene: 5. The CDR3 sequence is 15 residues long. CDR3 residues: CATSRAGSGTYEQYF. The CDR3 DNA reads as TGTGCCACCAGCAGAGCCGGAAGCGGGACCTACGAGCAGTACTTC. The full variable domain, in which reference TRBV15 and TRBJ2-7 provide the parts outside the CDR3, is DAMVIQNPRYQVTQFGKPVTLSCSQTLNHNVMYWYQQKSSQAPKLLFHYYDKDFNNEADTPDNFQSRRPNTSFCFLDIRSPGLGDTAMYLCATSRAGSGTYEQYFGPGTRLTVT.

The CDR3 region has the DNA TGTGCTAGTGGTTTGGTAGGACGGGACAGGGGCTTAAGCTCCTATAATTCACCCCTCCACTTT. Translated, it gives CASGLVGRDRGLSSYNSPLHF. The rearrangement links TRBV12-5 to TRBJ1-6; the match to TRBD1 covers 10 bases. The CDR3 is 21 residues long. The trim removed 0 bases at V and 0 bases at J, leaving 11 bases unmatched. CDR1 LGHNT and CDR2 FRNRAP come from the germline V gene.

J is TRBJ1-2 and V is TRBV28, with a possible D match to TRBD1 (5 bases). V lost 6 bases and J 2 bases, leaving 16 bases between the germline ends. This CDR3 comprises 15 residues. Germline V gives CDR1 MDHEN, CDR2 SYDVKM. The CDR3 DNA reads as TGTGCCAGCAGCCGGGGAGGGGCCGAGAACTATGGCTACACCTTC. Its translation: CASSRGGAENYGYTF.

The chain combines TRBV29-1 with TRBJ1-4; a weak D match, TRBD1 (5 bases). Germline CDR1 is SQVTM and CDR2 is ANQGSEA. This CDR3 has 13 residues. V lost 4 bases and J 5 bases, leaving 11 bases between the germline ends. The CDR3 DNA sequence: TGCAGCGTTGGGGGGGACCCGAATGAAAAACTGTTTTTT. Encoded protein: CSVGGDPNEKLFF.

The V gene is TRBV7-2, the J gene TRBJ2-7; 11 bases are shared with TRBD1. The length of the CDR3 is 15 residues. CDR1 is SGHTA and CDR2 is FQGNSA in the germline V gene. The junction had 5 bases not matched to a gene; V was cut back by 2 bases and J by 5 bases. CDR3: CASSLQGTGGHEQYF. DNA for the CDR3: TGTGCCAGCAGCTTACAAGGGACAGGGGGTCACGAGCAGTACTTC.

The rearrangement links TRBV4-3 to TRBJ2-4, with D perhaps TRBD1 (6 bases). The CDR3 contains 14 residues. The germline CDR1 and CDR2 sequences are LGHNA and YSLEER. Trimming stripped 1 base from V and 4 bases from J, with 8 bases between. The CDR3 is CASSQVGQKNIQYF. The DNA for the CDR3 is TGCGCCAGCAGCCAAGTTGGACAGAAAAACATTCAGTACTTC.

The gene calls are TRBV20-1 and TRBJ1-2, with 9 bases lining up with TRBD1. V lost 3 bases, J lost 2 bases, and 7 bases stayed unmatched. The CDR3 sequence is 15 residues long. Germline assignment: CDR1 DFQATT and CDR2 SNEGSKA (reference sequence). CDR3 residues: CSASKHRGQNYGYTF. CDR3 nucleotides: TGCAGTGCTAGTAAGCACAGGGGGCAGAACTATGGCTACACCTTC.